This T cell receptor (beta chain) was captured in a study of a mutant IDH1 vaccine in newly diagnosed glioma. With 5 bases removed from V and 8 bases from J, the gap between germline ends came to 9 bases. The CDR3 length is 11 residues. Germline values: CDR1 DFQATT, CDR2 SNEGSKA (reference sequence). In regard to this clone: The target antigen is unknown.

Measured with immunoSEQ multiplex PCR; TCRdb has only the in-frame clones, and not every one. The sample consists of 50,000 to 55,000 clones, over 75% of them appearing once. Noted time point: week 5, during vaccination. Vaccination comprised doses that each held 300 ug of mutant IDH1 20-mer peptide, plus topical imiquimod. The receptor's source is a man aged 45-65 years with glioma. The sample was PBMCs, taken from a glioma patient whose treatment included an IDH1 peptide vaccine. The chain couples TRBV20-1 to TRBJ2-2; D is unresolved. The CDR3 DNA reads TGCAGTGCTGGATTAAAAGGGGAGCTGTTTTTT. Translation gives CSAGLKGELFF.